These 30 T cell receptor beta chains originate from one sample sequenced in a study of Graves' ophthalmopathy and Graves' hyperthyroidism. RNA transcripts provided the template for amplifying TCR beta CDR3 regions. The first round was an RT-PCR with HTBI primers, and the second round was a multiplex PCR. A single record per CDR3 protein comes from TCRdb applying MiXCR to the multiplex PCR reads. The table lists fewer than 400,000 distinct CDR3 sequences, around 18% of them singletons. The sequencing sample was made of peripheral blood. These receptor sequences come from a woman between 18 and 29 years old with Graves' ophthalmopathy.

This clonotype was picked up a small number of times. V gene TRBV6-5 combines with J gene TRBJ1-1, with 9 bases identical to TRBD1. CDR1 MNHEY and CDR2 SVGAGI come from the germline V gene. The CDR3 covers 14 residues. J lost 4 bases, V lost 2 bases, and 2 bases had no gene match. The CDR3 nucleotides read TGTGCCAGCAGTTACGGGACAGGGACCACTGAAGCTTTCTTT. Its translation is CASSYGTGTTEAFF.

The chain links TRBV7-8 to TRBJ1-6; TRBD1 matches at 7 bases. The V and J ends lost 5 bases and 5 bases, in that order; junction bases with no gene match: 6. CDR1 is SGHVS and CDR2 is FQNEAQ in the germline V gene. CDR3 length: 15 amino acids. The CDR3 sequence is CASSGHRGDNSPLHF. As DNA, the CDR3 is TGTGCCAGCAGCGGTCACAGGGGCGATAATTCACCCCTCCACTTT.

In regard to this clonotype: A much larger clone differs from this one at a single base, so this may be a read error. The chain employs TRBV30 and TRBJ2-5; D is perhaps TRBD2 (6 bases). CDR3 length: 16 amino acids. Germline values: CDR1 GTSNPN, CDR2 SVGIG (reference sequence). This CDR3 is CARSLGSGPREETQYF. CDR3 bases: TGTGCCAGGAGTTTGGGTAGCGGCCCTAGAGAAGAGACCCAGTACTTC.

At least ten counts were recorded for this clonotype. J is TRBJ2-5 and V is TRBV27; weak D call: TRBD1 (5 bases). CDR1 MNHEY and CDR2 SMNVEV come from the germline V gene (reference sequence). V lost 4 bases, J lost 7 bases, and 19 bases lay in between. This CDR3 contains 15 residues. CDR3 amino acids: CASSSRGGDPGTQYF. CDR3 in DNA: TGTGCCAGCAGTTCAAGGGGCGGTGATCCGGGGACCCAGTACTTC.

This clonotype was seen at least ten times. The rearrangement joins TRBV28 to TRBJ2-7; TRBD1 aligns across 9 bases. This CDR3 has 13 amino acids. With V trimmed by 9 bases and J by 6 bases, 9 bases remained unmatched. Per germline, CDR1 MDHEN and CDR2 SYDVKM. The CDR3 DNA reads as TGTGCCAGTAAGGGTGGGACAGGGCGCGAGCAGTACTTC. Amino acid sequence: CASKGGTGREQYF.

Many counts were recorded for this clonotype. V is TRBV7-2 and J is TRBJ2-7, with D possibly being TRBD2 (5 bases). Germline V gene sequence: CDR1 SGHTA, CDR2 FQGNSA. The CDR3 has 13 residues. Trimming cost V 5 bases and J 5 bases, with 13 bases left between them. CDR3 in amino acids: CASSPRDGDEQYF. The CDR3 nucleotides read TGTGCCAGCAGCCCTAGAGACGGGGACGAGCAGTACTTC.

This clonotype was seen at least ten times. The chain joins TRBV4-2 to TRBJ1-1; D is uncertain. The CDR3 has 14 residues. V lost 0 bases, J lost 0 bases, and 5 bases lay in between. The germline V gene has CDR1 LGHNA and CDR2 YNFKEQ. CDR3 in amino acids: CASSQDSVNTEAFF. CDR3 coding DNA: TGTGCCAGCAGCCAAGATTCCGTGAACACTGAAGCTTTCTTT.

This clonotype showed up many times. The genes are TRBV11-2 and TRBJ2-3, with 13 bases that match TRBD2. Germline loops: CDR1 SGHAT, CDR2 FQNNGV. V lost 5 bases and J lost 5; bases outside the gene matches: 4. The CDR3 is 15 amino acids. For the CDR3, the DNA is TGTGCCAGCAGCACCGGACTAGCGGGAGTAGATACGCAGTATTTT. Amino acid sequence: CASSTGLAGVDTQYF.

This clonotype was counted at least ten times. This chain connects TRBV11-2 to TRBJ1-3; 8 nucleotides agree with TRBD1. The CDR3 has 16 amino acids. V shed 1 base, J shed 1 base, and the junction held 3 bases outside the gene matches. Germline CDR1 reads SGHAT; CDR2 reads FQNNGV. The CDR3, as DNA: TGTGCCAGCAGCTTAGTTGGACAGGGATCTGGAAACACCATATATTTT. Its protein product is CASSLVGQGSGNTIYF.

The CDR3 nucleotides read TGTGCCAGCAGCTTAGAGCGAGGGGCGGGGTTCGAGACCCAGTACTTC. The encoded protein is CASSLERGAGFETQYF. The V gene is TRBV7-8, the J gene TRBJ2-5; the D gene is possibly TRBD2 (6 bases). This CDR3 spans 16 amino acids. Trimming removed 1 base from V and 5 bases from J, with 17 bases in between. Germline CDR1 and CDR2: SGHVS and FQNEAQ.

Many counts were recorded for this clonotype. The CDR3 DNA reads TGTGCCAGCAGTCCCCAGAGCTCTGGAAACACCATATATTTT. It is translated as CASSPQSSGNTIYF. The chain recombines TRBV12-3 or TRBV12-4 with TRBJ1-3; D ambiguous. The CDR3 covers 14 residues. The ends were cut back, 5 bases at V and 0 bases at J, with 8 bases in the middle.

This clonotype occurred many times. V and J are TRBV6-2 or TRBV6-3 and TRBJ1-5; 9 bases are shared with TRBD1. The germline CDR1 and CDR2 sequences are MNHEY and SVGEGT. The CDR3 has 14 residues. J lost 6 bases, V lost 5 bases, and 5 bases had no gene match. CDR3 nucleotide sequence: TGTGCCAGCAGTCGCGGGACAGGGATTCAGCCCCAGCATTTT. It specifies CASSRGTGIQPQHF.

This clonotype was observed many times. CDR3 sequence (DNA): TGTGCCAGCAAATTTACGGCGGTATCCTACGAGCAGTACTTC. Its protein product is CASKFTAVSYEQYF. V gene TRBV6-2 or TRBV6-3 combines with J gene TRBJ2-7, with D unclear. This CDR3 is built from 14 residues. Germline V gene data show CDR1 as MNHEY and CDR2 as SVGEGT. The ends were cut back, 7 bases at V and 1 base at J, with 14 bases in the middle.

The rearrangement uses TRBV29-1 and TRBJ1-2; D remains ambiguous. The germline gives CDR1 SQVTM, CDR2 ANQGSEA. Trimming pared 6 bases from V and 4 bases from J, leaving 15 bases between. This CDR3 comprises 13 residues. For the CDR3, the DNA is TGCAGCGTCTCCGACCCGGGCGGCTATGGCTACACCTTC. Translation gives CSVSDPGGYGYTF.

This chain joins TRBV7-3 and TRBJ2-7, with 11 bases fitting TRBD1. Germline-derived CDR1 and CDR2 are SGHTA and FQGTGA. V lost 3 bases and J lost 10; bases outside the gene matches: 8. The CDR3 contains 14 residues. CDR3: CASSFSGTGGSQYF. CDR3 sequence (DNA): TGTGCCAGCAGCTTTTCCGGGACAGGGGGTAGTCAGTACTTC.

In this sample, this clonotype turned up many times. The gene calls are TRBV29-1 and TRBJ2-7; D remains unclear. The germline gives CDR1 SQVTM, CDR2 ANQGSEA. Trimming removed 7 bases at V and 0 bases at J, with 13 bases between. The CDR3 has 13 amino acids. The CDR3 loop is CSAGSGYSYEQYF. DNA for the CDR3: TGCAGCGCTGGGTCCGGGTACTCCTACGAGCAGTACTTC.

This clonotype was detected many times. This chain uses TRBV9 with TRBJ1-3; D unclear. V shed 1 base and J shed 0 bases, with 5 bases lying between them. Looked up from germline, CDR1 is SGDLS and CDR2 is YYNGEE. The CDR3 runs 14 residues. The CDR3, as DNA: TGTGCCAGCAGCGTATCCCTCTCTGGAAACACCATATATTTT. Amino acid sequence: CASSVSLSGNTIYF.

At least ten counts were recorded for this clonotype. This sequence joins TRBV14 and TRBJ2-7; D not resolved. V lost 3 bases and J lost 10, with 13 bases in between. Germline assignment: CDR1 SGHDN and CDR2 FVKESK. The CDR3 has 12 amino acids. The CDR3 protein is CASSQWGSYQYF. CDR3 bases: TGTGCCAGCAGCCAGTGGGGTTCGTATCAGTACTTC.

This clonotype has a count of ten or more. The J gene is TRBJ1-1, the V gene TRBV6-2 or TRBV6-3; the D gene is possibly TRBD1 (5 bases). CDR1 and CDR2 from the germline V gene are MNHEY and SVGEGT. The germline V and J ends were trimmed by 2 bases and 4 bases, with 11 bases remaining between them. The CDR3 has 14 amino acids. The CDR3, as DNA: TGTGCCAGCAGTTACGCCCGCCAGGGCACTGAAGCTTTCTTT. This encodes CASSYARQGTEAFF.

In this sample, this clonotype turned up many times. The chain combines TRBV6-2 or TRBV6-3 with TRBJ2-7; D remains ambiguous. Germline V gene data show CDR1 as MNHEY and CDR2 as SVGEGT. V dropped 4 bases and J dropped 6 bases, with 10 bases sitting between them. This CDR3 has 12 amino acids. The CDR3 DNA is TGTGCCAGCAGTTTAGGTTACGGCGAGCAGTACTTC. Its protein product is CASSLGYGEQYF.

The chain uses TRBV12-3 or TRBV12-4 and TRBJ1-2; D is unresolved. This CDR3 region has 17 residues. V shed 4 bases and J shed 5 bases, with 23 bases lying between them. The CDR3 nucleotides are TGTGCCAGCAGTTCCCCCCCCGGACGGCATAAACGATATGGCTACACCTTC. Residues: CASSSPPGRHKRYGYTF.

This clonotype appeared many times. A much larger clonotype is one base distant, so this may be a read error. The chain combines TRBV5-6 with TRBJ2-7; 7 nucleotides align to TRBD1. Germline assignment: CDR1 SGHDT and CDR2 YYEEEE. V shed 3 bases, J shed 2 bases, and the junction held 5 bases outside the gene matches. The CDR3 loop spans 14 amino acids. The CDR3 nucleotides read TGTGCCAGCAGCTCCCGGGACAGCCCCTACGAGCAGTACTTC. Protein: CASSSRDSPYEQYF.

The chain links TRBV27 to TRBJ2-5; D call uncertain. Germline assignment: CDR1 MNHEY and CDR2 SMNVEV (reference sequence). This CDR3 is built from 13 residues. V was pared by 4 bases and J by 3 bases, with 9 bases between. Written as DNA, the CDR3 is TGTGCCAGCAGTTCCCGGACCGAAGAGACCCAGTACTTC. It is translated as CASSSRTEETQYF.

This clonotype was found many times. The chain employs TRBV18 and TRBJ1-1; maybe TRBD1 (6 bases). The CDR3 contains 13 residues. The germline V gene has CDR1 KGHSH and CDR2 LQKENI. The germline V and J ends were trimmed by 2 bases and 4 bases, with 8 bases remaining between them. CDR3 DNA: TGTGCCAGCTCACCAACAGGGCTCACTGAAGCTTTCTTT. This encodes CASSPTGLTEAFF.

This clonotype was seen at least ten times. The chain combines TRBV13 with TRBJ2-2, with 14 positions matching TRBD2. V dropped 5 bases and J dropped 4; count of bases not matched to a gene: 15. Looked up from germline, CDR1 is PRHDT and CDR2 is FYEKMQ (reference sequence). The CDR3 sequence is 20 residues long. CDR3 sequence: CASSPGPGTSGRRSTGELFF. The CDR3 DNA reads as TGTGCCAGCAGCCCGGGGCCCGGGACTAGCGGGAGAAGGAGCACCGGGGAGCTGTTTTTT.

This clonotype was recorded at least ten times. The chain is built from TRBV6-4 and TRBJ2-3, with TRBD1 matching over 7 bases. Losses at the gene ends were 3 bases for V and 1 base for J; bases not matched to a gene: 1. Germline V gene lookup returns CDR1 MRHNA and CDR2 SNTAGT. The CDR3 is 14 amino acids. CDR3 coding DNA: TGTGCCAGCAGTGAAGGGGGCGGCACAGATACGCAGTATTTT. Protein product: CASSEGGGTDTQYF.

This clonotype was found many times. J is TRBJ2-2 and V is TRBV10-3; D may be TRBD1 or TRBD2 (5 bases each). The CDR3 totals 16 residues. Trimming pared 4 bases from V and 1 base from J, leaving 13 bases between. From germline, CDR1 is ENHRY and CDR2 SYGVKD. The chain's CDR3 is CAISVGAGLNTGELFF. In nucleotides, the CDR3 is TGTGCCATCAGTGTCGGGGCAGGATTGAACACCGGGGAGCTGTTTTTT.

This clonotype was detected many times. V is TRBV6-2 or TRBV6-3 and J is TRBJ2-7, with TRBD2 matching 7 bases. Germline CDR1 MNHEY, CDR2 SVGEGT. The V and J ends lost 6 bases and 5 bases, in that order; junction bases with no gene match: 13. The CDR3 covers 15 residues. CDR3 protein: CASRVTGLAVHEQYF. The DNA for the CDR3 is TGTGCCAGCAGAGTGACGGGGCTAGCGGTCCACGAGCAGTACTTC.

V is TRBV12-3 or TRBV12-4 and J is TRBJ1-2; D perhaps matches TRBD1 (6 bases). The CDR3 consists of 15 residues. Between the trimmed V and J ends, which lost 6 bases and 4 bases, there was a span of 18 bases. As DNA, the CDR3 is TGTGCCAGCAGCCGACAGGCCCTAGGTAGCTATGGCTACACCTTC. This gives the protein CASSRQALGSYGYTF.

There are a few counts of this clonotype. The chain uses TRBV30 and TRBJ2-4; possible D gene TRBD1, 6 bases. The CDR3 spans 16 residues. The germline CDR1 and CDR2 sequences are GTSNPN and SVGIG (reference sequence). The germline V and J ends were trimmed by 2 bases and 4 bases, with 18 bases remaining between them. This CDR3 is CAWSLRFQGTKNIQYF. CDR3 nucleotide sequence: TGTGCCTGGAGTCTCAGGTTCCAGGGGACGAAAAACATTCAGTACTTC.